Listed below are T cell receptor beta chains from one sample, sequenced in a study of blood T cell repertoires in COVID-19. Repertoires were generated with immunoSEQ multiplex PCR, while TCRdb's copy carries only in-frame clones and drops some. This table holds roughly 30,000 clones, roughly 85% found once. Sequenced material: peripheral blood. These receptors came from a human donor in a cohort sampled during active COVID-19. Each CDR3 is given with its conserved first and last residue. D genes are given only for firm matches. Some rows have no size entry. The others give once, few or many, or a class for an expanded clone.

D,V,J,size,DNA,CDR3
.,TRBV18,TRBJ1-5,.,TGTGCCAGCTCACCGGGTCGAGGTAATCAGCCCCAGCATTTT,CASSPGRGNQPQHF
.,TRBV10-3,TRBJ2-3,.,TGTGCCATCAGTGAGTCGAGGCGAGTTACAGATACGCAGTATTTT,CAISESRRVTDTQYF
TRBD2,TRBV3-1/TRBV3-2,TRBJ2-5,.,TGTGCCAGCACCGACCGGCTGACTAGCGGGTCCCGTGGAGAGACCCAGTACTTC,CASTDRLTSGSRGETQYF
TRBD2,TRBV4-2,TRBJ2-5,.,TGTGCCAGCAGCCGAGTAGCGGGAGTGGATTCAGAGACCCAGTACTTC,CASSRVAGVDSETQYF
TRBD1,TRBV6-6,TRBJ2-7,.,TGTGCCAGCAGTCCCAGACAGGGGGCGGGAACTAACGAGCAGTACTTC,CASSPRQGAGTNEQYF
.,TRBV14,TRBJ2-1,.,TGTGCCAGCGGCCCGGGACACTCCTCAGGCAATGAGCAGTTCTTC,CASGPGHSSGNEQFF
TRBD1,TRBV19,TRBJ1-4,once,TGTGCCAGTAGCACCGGGACAGGCAGGCGTGAAAAACTGTTTTTT,CASSTGTGRREKLFF
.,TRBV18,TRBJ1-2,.,TGTGCCAGCTCACCCTCCGTCGACAGCTATGGCTACACCTTC,CASSPSVDSYGYTF
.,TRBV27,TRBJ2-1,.,TGTGCCAGCACCTTTGTGGATACTAGCTCCTACAATGAGCAGTTCTTC,CASTFVDTSSYNEQFF
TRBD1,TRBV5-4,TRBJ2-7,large,TGTGCCATTTGGGACAGGGAAGATCCCTACGAGCAGTACTTC,CAIWDREDPYEQYF
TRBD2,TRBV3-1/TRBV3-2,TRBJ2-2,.,TGTGCCAGCAGCCCGGGACTAGCCGATATATACTTCGCGAACACCGGGGAGCTGTTTTTT,CASSPGLADIYFANTGELFF
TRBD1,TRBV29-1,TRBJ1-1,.,TGCAGCGTTGAGCACGTCAAGCCGGGACAGGGAACGAAAGCTTTCTTT,CSVEHVKPGQGTKAFF
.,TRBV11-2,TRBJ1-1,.,TGTGCCAGCAGCTCTCAGGGGAACACTGAAGCTTTCTTT,CASSSQGNTEAFF
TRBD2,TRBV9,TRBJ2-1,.,TGTGCCAGCAGCGTTAGCGGGGTTTACAATGAGCAGTTCTTC,CASSVSGVYNEQFF
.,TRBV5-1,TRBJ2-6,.,TGCGCCAGCAGCCCGCAGGGTCCTGGGGCCAACGTCCTGACTTTC,CASSPQGPGANVLTF
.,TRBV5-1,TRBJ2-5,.,TGCGCCAGCCAGAGCGGGCCCTCGGGAGAGACCCAGTACTTC,CASQSGPSGETQYF
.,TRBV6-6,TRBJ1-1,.,TGTGCCAGCAGTTACCAGGGGCAGTTGATCACTGAAGCTTTCTTT,CASSYQGQLITEAFF
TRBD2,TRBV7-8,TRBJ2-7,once,TGTGCCAGCAGCCCGTCAGGGCGGGGGGCGTTCTACGAGCAGTACTTC,CASSPSGRGAFYEQYF
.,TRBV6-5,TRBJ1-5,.,TGTGCCAGCAGTTACTCGGCCAGGGCTAATCAGCCCCAGCATTTT,CASSYSARANQPQHF
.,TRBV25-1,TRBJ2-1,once,TGTGCCAGCAGTGAATACGTGCACGAGGGCAATGAGCAGTTCTTC,CASSEYVHEGNEQFF
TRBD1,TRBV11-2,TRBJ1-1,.,TGTGCCAGCAGTCTGACAGGGGACACTGAAGCTTTCTTT,CASSLTGDTEAFF
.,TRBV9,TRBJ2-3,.,TGTGCCAGCAGCGTAGGGACTTACACAGATACGCAGTATTTT,CASSVGTYTDTQYF
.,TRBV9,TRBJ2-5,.,TGTGCCAGCAGCGTAGGGGGGGATCAAGAGACCCAGTACTTC,CASSVGGDQETQYF
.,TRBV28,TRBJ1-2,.,TGTGCCAGCAGAATTGGGGGGGGTGACTATGGCTACACCTTC,CASRIGGGDYGYTF
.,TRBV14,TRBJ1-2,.,TGTGCCAGCAGCCAAGATAGGATTCGGGGAAAAGGCTACACCTTC,CASSQDRIRGKGYTF
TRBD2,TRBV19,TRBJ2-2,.,TGTGCCAGTAGTATCCAAACTAGCGGGAGTAAGGGAGGCACCGGGGAGCTGTTTTTT,CASSIQTSGSKGGTGELFF
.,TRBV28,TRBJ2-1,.,TGTGCCACCATCTTCGGGGGTGAGCAGTTCTTC,CATIFGGEQFF
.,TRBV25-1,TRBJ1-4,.,TGTGCCACCGGGGTGACCCCTAGGGAAAAACTGTTTTTT,CATGVTPREKLFF
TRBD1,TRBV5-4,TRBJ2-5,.,TGTGCCAGCAGCTTTAGGGATGGGACAGGGGTCCTTTTAGAGACCCAGTACTTC,CASSFRDGTGVLLETQYF
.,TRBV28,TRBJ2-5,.,TGTGCCAGCAGTTCATTATCGGGAGTGGAGACCCAGTACTTC,CASSSLSGVETQYF
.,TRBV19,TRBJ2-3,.,TGTGCCAGTAGTCCCCCCGGGACTAGCACAGATACGCAGTATTTT,CASSPPGTSTDTQYF
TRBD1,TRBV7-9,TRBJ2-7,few,TGTGCCAGCAGCAGCCCGGACAGGGCAACCTACGAGCAGTACTTC,CASSSPDRATYEQYF
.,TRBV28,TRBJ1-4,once,TGTGCCAGCATAACCGGGGGGGGGTCTGAAAAACTGTTTTTT,CASITGGGSEKLFF
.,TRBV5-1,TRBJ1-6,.,TGCGCCAGCAGCCCGGACATGCCTTCACCCCTCCACTTT,CASSPDMPSPLHF
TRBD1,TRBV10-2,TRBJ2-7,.,TGCGCCAGCAGTGAGACACAGGGGGCGGGGTACGAGCAGTACTTC,CASSETQGAGYEQYF
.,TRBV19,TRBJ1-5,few,TGTGCCAGTAGTATAGTGTCGGGGGGAAATCAGCCCCAGCATTTT,CASSIVSGGNQPQHF
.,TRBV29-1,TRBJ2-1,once,TGCAGCGCCCGTCTAGGGGTGAATGAGCAGTTCTTC,CSARLGVNEQFF
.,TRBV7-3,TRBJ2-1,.,TGTGCCAGCAGCTTGAACAGGGTACAGGAGCAGTTCTTC,CASSLNRVQEQFF